These 23 T cell receptor beta chains were sequenced from one sample in a study of blood T cell repertoires in COVID-19. Profiled with immunoSEQ multiplex PCR; TCRdb holds only in-frame clones, not every one. The table shows under 250,000 clones, with 83% occurring only once. Specimen: peripheral blood. All receptors come from a human donor in a cohort sampled during active COVID-19.

On this clone: Other DNA variants within this sample encode the same CDR3. The rearrangement uses TRBV7-9 and TRBJ2-2; possibly TRBD2 for D (5 bases). Trimming left V 2 bases short and J 5 bases short, with 6 bases between. The CDR3 sequence is 13 residues long. CDR1 is SEHNR and CDR2 is FQNEAQ in the germline V gene (reference sequence). This CDR3 reads CASSLRGTGELFF. The CDR3 DNA sequence: TGTGCCAGCAGCTTACGGGGAACCGGGGAGCTGTTTTTT.

The genes are TRBV5-5 and TRBJ2-7, with 8 nucleotides matching TRBD2. Germline CDR1 is SGHKS and CDR2 is YYEKEE (reference sequence). After removal of 4 bases from V and 2 bases from J, the junction contained 5 bases not matched to a gene. This CDR3 has 14 amino acids. Written as DNA, the CDR3 is TGTGCCAGCAGCGATAGCGGGAAAACCTACGAGCAGTACTTC. Amino acids: CASSDSGKTYEQYF.

On this clone itself: This sample includes further DNA sequences coding for the same CDR3. The CDR3: CASSYLTGGKETQYF. The DNA of the CDR3 is TGTGCCAGCAGTTACTTGACAGGGGGCAAAGAGACCCAGTACTTC. The chain carries TRBV6-5 and TRBJ2-5, with 10 bases aligning to TRBD1. Germline lookup yields CDR1 MNHEY and CDR2 SVGAGI. Germline trimming cut 1 base from V and 3 bases from J; bases unmatched to any gene: 2. There are 15 residues in the CDR3.

The chain is built from TRBV9 and TRBJ2-5, with a weak D call TRBD1 (6 bases). V lost 0 bases, J lost 4 bases, and 7 bases lay in between. Per the germline V gene, CDR1 is SGDLS and CDR2 is YYNGEE. The CDR3 length is 13 residues. Here the CDR3 DNA reads TGTGCCAGCAGCGTAGAACAGGGAGAGACCCAGTACTTC. The encoded protein is CASSVEQGETQYF. The variable domain in full, with the rest retrieved from reference TRBV9 and TRBJ2-5, is DSGVTQTPKHLITATGQRVTLRCSPRSGDLSVYWYQQSLDQGLQFLIQYYNGEERAKGNILERFSAQQFPDLHSELNLSSLELGDSALYFCASSVEQGETQYFGPGTRLLVL.

The gene calls are TRBV28 and TRBJ2-1; 9 nucleotides match TRBD1. CDR1 is MDHEN and CDR2 is SYDVKM in the germline V gene. The CDR3 consists of 13 residues. V shed 8 bases and J 8 bases; nucleotides not matched to a gene: 7. The CDR3 DNA follows: TGTGCCAGCGCTCGACAGGGGGTGTATGAGCAGTTCTTC. Translated, it gives CASARQGVYEQFF.

The V call is TRBV24-1, the J call TRBJ2-3, with a weak D call TRBD1 (6 bases). Germline assignment: CDR1 KGHDR and CDR2 SFDVKD. V was shortened by 0 bases and J by 2 bases, with 11 bases between the two germline ends. The CDR3 spans 16 residues. CDR3 sequence: CATSDLHTGPTDTQYF. The CDR3 DNA reads as TGTGCCACCAGTGATTTGCACACAGGGCCCACAGATACGCAGTATTTT.

The chain has TRBV3-1 (or the pseudogene TRBV3-2) and TRBJ2-2, with 12 bases that match TRBD1. Germline V lookup: CDR1 LGHDT, CDR2 YNNKEL (reference sequence). J lost 7 bases, V lost 4 bases, and 7 bases had no gene match. The CDR3 is 16 amino acids. The CDR3 coding sequence is TGTGCCAGCAGCCTGCTGGGACAGGGGGCCGGCGGGGAGCTGTTTTTT. Protein sequence: CASSLLGQGAGGELFF.

V is TRBV6-1 and J is TRBJ1-5; D not certain. The germline V gene encodes CDR1 MNHNS and CDR2 SASEGT. V was trimmed by 4 bases and J by 0 bases, leaving 19 bases between them. This CDR3 is 18 amino acids long. CDR3 in DNA: TGTGCCAGCAGTGGTCGGAAGCCTGGAGTAAATAGCAATCAGCCCCAGCATTTT. It specifies CASSGRKPGVNSNQPQHF.

This clone came up once. The chain recombines TRBV5-5 with TRBJ1-4; TRBD1 agrees at 9 bases. There are 15 residues in the CDR3. CDR1 and CDR2 from the germline V gene are SGHKS and YYEKEE (reference sequence). J gave up 8 bases and V 5 bases, and 10 bases lay outside the gene matches. DNA for the CDR3: TGTGCCAGCAGTTCCGGACAGGGGATGTGGGAAAAACTGTTTTTT. It is translated as CASSSGQGMWEKLFF. The variable domain in full, completed from reference TRBV5-5 and TRBJ1-4, reads DAGVTQSPTHLIKTRGQQVTLRCSPISGHKSVSWYQQVLGQGPQFIFQYYEKEERGRGNFPDRFSARQFPNYSSELNVNALLLGDSALYLCASSSGQGMWEKLFFGSGTQLSVL.

The chain employs TRBV28 and TRBJ1-3; 7 bases are shared with TRBD1. V trimming: 7 bases; J trimming: 3 bases; junction bases outside the gene matches: 9. The CDR3 has 15 residues. CDR1 is MDHEN, CDR2 SYDVKM, per germline. This chain's CDR3 is CASNLQGRSGNTIYF. CDR3 nucleotide sequence: TGTGCCAGCAACCTACAGGGGAGGAGTGGAAACACCATATATTTT. The full variable domain, rest sourced from reference TRBV28 and TRBJ1-3, is DVKVTQSSRYLVKRTGEKVFLECVQDMDHENMFWYRQDPGLGLRLIYFSYDVKMKEKGDIPEGYSVSREKKERFSLILESASTNQTSMYLCASNLQGRSGNTIYFGEGSWLTVV.

The chain employs TRBV4-1 and TRBJ1-2, with 8 bases that match TRBD1. Germline-derived CDR1 and CDR2 are MGHRA and YSYEKL. The CDR3 extends over 17 amino acids. The V gene end was trimmed by 0 bases and the J gene end by 3 bases; junction bases not matched to a gene: 9. The CDR3 sequence: CASSQEQGGAVYYGYTF. Written as DNA, the CDR3 is TGCGCCAGCAGCCAAGAACAGGGGGGAGCGGTGTACTATGGCTACACCTTC.

The chain uses TRBV2 and TRBJ2-1; 8 bases fit TRBD2. Unmatched junction bases numbered 5, after V lost 7 bases and J lost 3 bases. Germline V gives CDR1 SNHLY, CDR2 FYNNEI. This CDR3 has 14 residues. The CDR3 loop reads CASIPGLGYNEQFF. DNA of the CDR3: TGTGCCAGCATCCCGGGACTAGGCTACAATGAGCAGTTCTTC.

J is TRBJ1-4 and V is TRBV11-2, with 9 positions matching TRBD1. Trimming removed 2 bases from V and 4 bases from J; junction bases left unmatched: 5. The CDR3 is 16 amino acids. Germline V lookup: CDR1 SGHAT, CDR2 FQNNGV. CDR3 region: CASSLQGQGNNEKLFF. DNA of the CDR3: TGTGCCAGCAGCTTACAAGGACAGGGGAATAATGAAAAACTGTTTTTT.

The chain uses TRBV2 and TRBJ2-7, with TRBD1 matching over 9 bases. CDR1 and CDR2 (germline): SNHLY, FYNNEI. The CDR3 is 15 amino acids. The ends lost 3 bases at V and 2 bases at J; junction bases unmatched: 5. The DNA for the CDR3 is TGTGCCAGCAGTGAGGACAGGGGAGGGACCTACGAGCAGTACTTC. This codes for CASSEDRGGTYEQYF. The full variable domain, its missing parts supplied by reference TRBV2 and TRBJ2-7, is EPEVTQTPSHQVTQMGQEVILRCVPISNHLYFYWYRQILGQKVEFLVSFYNNEISEKSEIFDDQFSVERPDGSNFTLKIRSTKLEDSAMYFCASSEDRGGTYEQYFGPGTRLTVT.

This rearrangement joins TRBV10-1 to TRBJ2-3; TRBD2 agrees at 9 bases. Trimming at V came to 3 bases and at J to 1 base, leaving 5 bases not matched to a gene. The CDR3 has 16 amino acids. The germline V gene has CDR1 WNHNN and CDR2 SYGVQD (reference sequence). This CDR3 is CASSDLTSGRTDTQYF. Written as DNA, the CDR3 is TGCGCCAGCAGTGATCTGACTAGCGGACGCACAGATACGCAGTATTTT.

The chain couples TRBV7-2 to TRBJ2-7, with 8 bases lining up with TRBD2. The germline V gene has CDR1 SGHTA and CDR2 FQGNSA. The CDR3 has 12 amino acids. Unmatched junction bases numbered 1, after V lost 5 bases and J lost 4 bases. The CDR3 DNA reads as TGTGCCAGCAGCCGGGAGGGATACGAGCAGTACTTC. Protein product: CASSREGYEQYF.

This clone has a single count. V gene TRBV6-5 combines with J gene TRBJ2-4; the match to TRBD2 covers 7 bases. This CDR3 contains 12 residues. The J segment lost 7 bases and the V segment lost 11 bases, leaving 8 bases of the junction unmatched. The germline gives CDR1 MNHEY, CDR2 SVGAGI. CDR3 nucleotides: TGTGCCGTACCCGGGAGGTTCAACATTCAGTACTTC. Translated, it gives CAVPGRFNIQYF.

The chain couples TRBV20-1 to TRBJ1-4, with 7 bases that match TRBD1. This CDR3 has 11 amino acids. CDR1 and CDR2 from the germline V gene are DFQATT and SNEGSKA (reference sequence). V lost 0 bases to trimming and J lost 13 bases; unmatched junction nucleotides: 2. Here the CDR3 reads CSARDEGALFF. The CDR3 DNA reads as TGCAGTGCTAGAGATGAGGGGGCACTGTTTTTT.

J is TRBJ2-7 and V is TRBV19; TRBD2 agrees at 15 bases. With V trimmed by 2 bases and J by 4 bases, 6 bases remained unmatched. CDR3 length equals 17 residues. CDR1 and CDR2 (germline): LNHDA, SQIVND (reference sequence). As DNA, the CDR3 is TGTGCCAGTAGTATAAGGACTAGCGGGAGGGCCACTTACGAGCAGTACTTC. Its translation is CASSIRTSGRATYEQYF.

The rearrangement links TRBV30 to TRBJ2-3, with TRBD2 identical over 15 bases. This CDR3 is built from 15 residues. Looked up from germline, CDR1 is GTSNPN and CDR2 is SVGIG (reference sequence). After removal of 3 bases from V and 6 bases from J, the junction contained 4 bases not matched to a gene. CDR3 coding DNA: TGTGCCTGGAGCCCCGGGACTAGCGGGGGGGATACGCAGTATTTT. Its protein is CAWSPGTSGGDTQYF.

This clone has just a few counts. This rearrangement joins TRBV21-1 to TRBJ2-5; the D call in the table, TRBD2, was not verified against the DNA. TRBV21-1 is a pseudogene segment. CDR3 length equals 14 residues. CDR3 bases: TGTGCCAGCAGCCGCCGAGGGATGCAAGAGACCCAGTACTTC. It specifies CASSRRGMQETQYF.

The V and J genes are TRBV7-6 and TRBJ2-1, with D unclear. CDR1 and CDR2 (germline): SGHVS, FNYEAQ. CDR3 length equals 14 residues. Between the trimmed V and J ends, which lost 3 bases and 2 bases, there was a span of 8 bases. The CDR3 protein is CASSFDNTYNEQFF. The CDR3 nucleotides are TGTGCCAGCAGCTTCGACAATACCTACAATGAGCAGTTCTTC.

This chain uses TRBV5-4 with TRBJ2-7; D possibly corresponds to TRBD1 (6 bases). The V and J ends lost 3 bases and 0 bases respectively, with 7 bases between them. Germline CDR1 and CDR2: SGHNT and YYREEE (reference sequence). CDR3 length: 13 residues. CDR3 residues: CASSSTGSYEQYF. For the CDR3, the DNA is TGTGCCAGCAGCTCGACAGGCTCCTACGAGCAGTACTTC.